The present T cell receptor beta chain was sequenced within a study of CD8 T cells in ankylosing spondylitis. Library preparation for TCR beta used quantitative 5'-RACE with molecular barcodes. TCRdb redid the calling of the 5' RACE reads with MiXCR, one entry per CDR3 protein. The repertoire holds around 340,000 distinct CDR3 sequences, roughly 15% seen once, with approximately 0.99% in the top ten. Concerning this clonotype: Its specificity is not known.

Study-wide points: A number of the motif variants had already been described in reactive arthritis synovial fluid and blood. What appeared characteristic of ankylosing spondylitis blood was a TCR beta motif of eight highly homologous variants. Significant enrichment of disease-linked clones was reported in matched ankylosing spondylitis synovial fluid.

Trimming took 0 bases from V and 7 from J, leaving 11 bases between them. CDR3 length: 14 residues. CDR1 is SGHRS, CDR2 YFSETQ, per germline. This receptor was identified in a male donor with ankylosing spondylitis or in good health (not recorded which). The J gene is TRBJ2-1, the V gene TRBV5-1; TRBD1 is a possible D gene (7 bases). The sequenced sample consisted of blood, either unsorted or a sorted T cell fraction (not recorded which). DNA for the CDR3: TGCGCCAGCAGCTTGGACCCAGGGGGGAATGAGCAGTTCTTC. Translated, it gives CASSLDPGGNEQFF.